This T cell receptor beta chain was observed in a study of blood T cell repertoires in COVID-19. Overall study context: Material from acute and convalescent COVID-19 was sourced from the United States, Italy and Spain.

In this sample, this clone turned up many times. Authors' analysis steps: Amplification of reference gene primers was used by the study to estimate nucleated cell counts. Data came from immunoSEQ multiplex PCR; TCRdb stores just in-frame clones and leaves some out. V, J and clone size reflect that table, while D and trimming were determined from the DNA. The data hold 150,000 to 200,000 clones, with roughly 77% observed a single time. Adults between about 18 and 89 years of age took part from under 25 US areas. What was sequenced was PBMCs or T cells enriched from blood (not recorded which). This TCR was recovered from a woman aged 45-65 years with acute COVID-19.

The CDR3 protein is CAIGTGGNSGANVLTF. Here the CDR3 DNA reads TGTGCCATCGGGACAGGTGGTAACTCTGGGGCCAACGTCCTGACTTTC. The chain couples TRBV10-3 to TRBJ2-6, with 8 nucleotides matching TRBD1. Per the germline V gene, CDR1 is ENHRY and CDR2 is SYGVKD. The CDR3 spans 16 residues. V dropped 8 bases and J dropped 0; count of bases not matched to a gene: 6.